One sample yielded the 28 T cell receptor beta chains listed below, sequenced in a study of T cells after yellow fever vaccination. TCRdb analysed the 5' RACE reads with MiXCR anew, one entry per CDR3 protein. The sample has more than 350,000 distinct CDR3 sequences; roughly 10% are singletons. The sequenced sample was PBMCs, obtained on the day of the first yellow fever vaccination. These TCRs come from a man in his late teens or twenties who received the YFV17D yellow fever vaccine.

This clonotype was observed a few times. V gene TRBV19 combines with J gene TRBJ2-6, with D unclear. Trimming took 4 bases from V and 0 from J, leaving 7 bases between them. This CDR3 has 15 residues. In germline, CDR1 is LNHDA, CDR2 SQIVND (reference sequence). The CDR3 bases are TGTGCCAGTAGTAGACACTTCTCTGGGGCCAACGTCCTGACTTTC. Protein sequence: CASSRHFSGANVLTF.

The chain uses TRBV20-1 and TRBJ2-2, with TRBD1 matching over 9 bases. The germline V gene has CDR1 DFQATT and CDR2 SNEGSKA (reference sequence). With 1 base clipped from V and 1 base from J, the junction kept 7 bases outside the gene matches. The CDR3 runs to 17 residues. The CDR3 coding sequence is TGCAGTGCTAGAGGGATGGTGGGACAGGGGAACACCGGGGAGCTGTTTTTT. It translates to CSARGMVGQGNTGELFF.

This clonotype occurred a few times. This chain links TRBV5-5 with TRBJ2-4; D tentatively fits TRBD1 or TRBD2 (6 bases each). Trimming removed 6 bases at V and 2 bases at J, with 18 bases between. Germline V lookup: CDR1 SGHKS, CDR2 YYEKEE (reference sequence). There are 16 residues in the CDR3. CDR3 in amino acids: CASIAGHPRTKNIQYF. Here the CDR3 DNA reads TGTGCCAGCATCGCGGGACACCCCCGTACCAAAAACATTCAGTACTTC.

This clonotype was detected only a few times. In nucleotides, the CDR3 is TGCAGTGCTAGAGGTTTCCTCTCCTACGAGCAGTACTTC. The encoded protein is CSARGFLSYEQYF. The V and J genes are TRBV20-1 and TRBJ2-7; D gene ambiguous. The CDR3 runs 13 residues. V gave up 1 base and J gave up 0 bases, with 7 bases separating them. Per germline, CDR1 DFQATT and CDR2 SNEGSKA (reference sequence).

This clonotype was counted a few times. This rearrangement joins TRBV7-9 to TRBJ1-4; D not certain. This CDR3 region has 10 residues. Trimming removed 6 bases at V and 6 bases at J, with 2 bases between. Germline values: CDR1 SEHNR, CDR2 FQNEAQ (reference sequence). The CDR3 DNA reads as TGTGCCAGCAGTCATGAAAAACTGTTTTTT. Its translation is CASSHEKLFF. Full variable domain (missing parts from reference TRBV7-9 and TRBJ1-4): DTGVSQNPRHKITKRGQNVTFRCDPISEHNRLYWYRQTLGQGPEFLTYFQNEAQLEKSRLLSDRFSAERPKGSFSTLEIQRTEQGDSAMYLCASSHEKLFFGSGTQLSVL.

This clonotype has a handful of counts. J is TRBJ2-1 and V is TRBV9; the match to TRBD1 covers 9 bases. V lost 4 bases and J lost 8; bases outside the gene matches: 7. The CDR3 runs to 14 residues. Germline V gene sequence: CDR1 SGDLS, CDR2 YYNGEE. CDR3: CASSIGQGRDEQFF. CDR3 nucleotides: TGTGCCAGCAGCATAGGACAGGGGCGGGATGAGCAGTTCTTC.

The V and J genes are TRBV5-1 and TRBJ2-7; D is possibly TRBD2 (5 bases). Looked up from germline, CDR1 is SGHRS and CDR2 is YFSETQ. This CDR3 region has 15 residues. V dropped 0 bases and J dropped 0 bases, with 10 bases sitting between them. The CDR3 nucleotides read TGCGCCAGCAGCTTGGCCCCCGGGAACTCCTACGAGCAGTACGTC. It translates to CASSLAPGNSYEQYV.

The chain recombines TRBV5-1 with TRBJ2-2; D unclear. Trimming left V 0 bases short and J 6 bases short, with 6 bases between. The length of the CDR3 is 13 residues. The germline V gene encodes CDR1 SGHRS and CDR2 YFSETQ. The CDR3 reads CASSLGPSGELFF. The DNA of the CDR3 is TGCGCCAGCAGCTTGGGACCCTCCGGGGAGCTGTTTTTT. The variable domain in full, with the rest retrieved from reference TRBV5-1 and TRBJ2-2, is KAGVTQTPRYLIKTRGQQVTLSCSPISGHRSVSWYQQTPGQGLQFLFEYFSETQRNKGNFPGRFSGRQFSNSRSEMNVSTLELGDSALYLCASSLGPSGELFFGEGSRLTVL.

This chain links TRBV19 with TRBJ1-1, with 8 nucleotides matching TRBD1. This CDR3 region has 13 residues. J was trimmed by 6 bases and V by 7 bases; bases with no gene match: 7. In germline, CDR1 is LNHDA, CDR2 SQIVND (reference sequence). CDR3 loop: CASNRQGIAEAFF. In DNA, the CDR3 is TGTGCCAGTAACCGACAGGGGATCGCTGAAGCTTTCTTT.

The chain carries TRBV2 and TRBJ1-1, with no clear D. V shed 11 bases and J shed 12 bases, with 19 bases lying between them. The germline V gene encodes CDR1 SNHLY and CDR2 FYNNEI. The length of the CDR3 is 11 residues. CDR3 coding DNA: TGTGCCGGTCGGGCCACCGGTCAAACTTTCTTT. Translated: CAGRATGQTFF.

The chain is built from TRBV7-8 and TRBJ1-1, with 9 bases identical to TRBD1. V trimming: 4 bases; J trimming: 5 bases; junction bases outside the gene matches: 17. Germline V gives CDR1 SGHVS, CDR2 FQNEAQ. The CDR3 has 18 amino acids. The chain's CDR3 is CASSSPGTGYNRATEAFF. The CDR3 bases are TGTGCCAGCAGCTCACCCGGGACAGGGTACAATCGGGCGACTGAAGCTTTCTTT.

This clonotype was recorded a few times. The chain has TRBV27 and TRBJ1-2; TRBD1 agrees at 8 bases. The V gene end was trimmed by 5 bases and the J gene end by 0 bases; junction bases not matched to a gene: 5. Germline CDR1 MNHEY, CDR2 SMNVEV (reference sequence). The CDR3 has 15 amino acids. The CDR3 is CASSIQGAPNYGYTF. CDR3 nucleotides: TGTGCCAGCAGTATCCAGGGGGCGCCTAACTATGGCTACACCTTC.

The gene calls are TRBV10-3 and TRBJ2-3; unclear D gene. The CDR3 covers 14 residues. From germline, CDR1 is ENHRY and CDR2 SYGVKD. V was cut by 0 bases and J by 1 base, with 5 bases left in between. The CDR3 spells CAISESSGTDTQYF. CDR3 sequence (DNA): TGTGCCATCAGTGAGTCCAGCGGCACAGATACGCAGTATTTT.

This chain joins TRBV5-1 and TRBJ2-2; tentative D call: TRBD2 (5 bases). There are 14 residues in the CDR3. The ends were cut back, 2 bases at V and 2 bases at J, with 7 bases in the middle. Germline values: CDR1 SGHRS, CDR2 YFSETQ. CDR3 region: CASSFGINTGELFF. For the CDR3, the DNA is TGCGCCAGCAGCTTCGGGATCAACACCGGGGAGCTGTTTTTT.

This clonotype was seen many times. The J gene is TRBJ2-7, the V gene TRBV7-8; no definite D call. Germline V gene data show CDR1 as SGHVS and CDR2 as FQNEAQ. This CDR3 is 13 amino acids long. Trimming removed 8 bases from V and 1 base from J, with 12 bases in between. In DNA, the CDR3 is TGTGCCAGCCGGTTGGCCGCATCCTACGAGCAGTACTTC. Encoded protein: CASRLAASYEQYF.

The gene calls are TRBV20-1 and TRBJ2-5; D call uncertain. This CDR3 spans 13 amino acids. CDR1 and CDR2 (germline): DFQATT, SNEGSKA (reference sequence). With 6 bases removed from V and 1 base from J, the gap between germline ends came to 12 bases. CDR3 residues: CSAPSLAQETQYF. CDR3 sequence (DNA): TGCAGTGCCCCCTCCCTGGCCCAAGAGACCCAGTACTTC.

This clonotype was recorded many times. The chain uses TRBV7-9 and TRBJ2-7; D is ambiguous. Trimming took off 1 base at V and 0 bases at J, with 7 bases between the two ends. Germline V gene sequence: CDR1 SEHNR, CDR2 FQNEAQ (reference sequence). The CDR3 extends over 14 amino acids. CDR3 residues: CASSLGQSSYEQYV. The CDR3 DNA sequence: TGTGCCAGCAGCTTAGGGCAGAGCTCCTACGAGCAGTACGTC.

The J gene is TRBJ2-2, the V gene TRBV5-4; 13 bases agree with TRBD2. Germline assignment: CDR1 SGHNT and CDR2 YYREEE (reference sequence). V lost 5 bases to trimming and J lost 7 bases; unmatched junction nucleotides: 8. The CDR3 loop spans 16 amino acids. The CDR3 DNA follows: TGTGCCAGCAGGTCGACTAGCGGGGGGCCGGGCGGGGAGCTGTTTTTT. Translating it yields CASRSTSGGPGGELFF.

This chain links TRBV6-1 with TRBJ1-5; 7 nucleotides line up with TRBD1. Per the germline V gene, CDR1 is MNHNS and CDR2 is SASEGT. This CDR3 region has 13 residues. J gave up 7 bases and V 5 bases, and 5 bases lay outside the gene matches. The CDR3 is CASSRQGRQPQHF. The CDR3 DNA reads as TGTGCCAGCAGTAGACAGGGTCGACAGCCCCAGCATTTT.

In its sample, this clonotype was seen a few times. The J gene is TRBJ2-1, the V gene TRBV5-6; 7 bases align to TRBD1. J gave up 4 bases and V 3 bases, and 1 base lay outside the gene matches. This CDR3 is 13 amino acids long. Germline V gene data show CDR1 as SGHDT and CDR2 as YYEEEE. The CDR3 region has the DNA TGTGCCAGCAGCTGGGGACAGTACAATGAGCAGTTCTTC. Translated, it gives CASSWGQYNEQFF.

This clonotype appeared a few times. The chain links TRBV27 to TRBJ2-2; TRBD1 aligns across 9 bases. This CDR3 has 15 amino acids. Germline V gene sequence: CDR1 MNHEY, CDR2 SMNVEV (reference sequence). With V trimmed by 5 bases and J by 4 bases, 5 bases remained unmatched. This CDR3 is CASSGDRVPTGELFF. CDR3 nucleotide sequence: TGTGCCAGCAGTGGGGACAGGGTACCCACCGGGGAGCTGTTTTTT.

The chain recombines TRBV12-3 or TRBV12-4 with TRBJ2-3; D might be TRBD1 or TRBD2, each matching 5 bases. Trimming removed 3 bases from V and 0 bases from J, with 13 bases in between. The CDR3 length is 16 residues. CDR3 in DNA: TGTGCCAGCAGTTTTTTCGGGACGGCGAGCACAGATACGCAGTATTTT. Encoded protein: CASSFFGTASTDTQYF.

The CDR3 reads CASSRNSPSGHTQETQYF. The CDR3 DNA follows: TGTGCCAGCTCTCGAAATTCGCCATCGGGACATACACAAGAGACCCAGTACTTC. J is TRBJ2-5 and V is TRBV18, with a weak D call TRBD1 (6 bases). CDR1 is KGHSH and CDR2 is LQKENI in the germline V gene. The CDR3 runs 18 residues. V was cut by 6 bases and J by 2 bases, with 25 bases left in between.

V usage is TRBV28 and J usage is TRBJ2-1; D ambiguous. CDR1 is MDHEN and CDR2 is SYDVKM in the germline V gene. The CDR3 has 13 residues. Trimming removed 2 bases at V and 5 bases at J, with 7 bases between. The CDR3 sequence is CASSLTSHNEQFF. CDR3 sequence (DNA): TGTGCCAGCAGTTTAACCAGTCACAATGAGCAGTTCTTC.

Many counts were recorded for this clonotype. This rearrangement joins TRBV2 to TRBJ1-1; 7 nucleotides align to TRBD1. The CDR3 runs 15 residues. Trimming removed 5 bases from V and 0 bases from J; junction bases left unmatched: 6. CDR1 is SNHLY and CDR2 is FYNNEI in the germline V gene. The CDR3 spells CASSFQGGMNTEAFF. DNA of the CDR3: TGTGCCAGCAGTTTCCAGGGGGGGATGAACACTGAAGCTTTCTTT.

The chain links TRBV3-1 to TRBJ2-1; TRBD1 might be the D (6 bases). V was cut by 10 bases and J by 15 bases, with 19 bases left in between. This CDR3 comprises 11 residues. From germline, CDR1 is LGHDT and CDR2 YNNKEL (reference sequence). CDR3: CANSYSTGWFF. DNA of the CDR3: TGTGCCAACTCCTATTCGACAGGATGGTTCTTC.

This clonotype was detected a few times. The DNA for the CDR3 is TGTGCCAGTCGTCTGCGGGGGGGCACAGATACGCAGTATTTT. This codes for CASRLRGGTDTQYF. The chain couples TRBV27 to TRBJ2-3; 8 bases fit TRBD2. There are 14 residues in the CDR3. V lost 9 bases and J lost 1; bases outside the gene matches: 6. CDR1 and CDR2 (germline): MNHEY, SMNVEV (reference sequence).

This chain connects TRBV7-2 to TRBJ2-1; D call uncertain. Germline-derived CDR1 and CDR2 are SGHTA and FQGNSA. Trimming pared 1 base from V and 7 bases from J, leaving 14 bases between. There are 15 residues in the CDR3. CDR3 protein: CASSLEVSRWNEQFF. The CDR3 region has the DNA TGTGCCAGCAGCTTAGAGGTCTCGCGTTGGAATGAGCAGTTCTTC.